This TCR beta chain was found in a study of T cell clones after liver transplantation. Broader study findings: Conclusions were preliminary, with small, heterogeneous patient groups.

CD3+CD4+ and CD3+CD8+ cells were FACS-sorted from thawed unstimulated PBMCs. Trimming cost V 2 bases and J 2 bases, with 12 bases left between them. The CDR3 runs to 15 residues. Per the germline V gene, CDR1 is MDHEN and CDR2 is SYDVKM. With respect to this clone: Its antigen is unknown.

The protocol was immunoSEQ multiplex PCR, while the TCRdb copy is restricted to in-frame clones and leaves out a portion. The top ten hold around 0.66% of the sample, which has about 74,000 clones, around 80% seen once. The sample here was CD4+ T cells from blood, taken before liver transplant. The chain employs TRBV28 and TRBJ1-2, with a tentative D call TRBD1 (5 bases). The origin of this receptor is a human donor who received a liver transplant. The CDR3 loop reads CASSLGGAANYGYTF. The CDR3 nucleotides are TGTGCCAGCAGTTTAGGCGGGGCGGCGAACTATGGCTACACCTTC.